The 32 T cell receptor beta chains presented below share a single source sample, sequenced in a study of T cell responses to AZD1222 COVID-19 vaccine. Clones were sequenced by immunoSEQ multiplex PCR, and TCRdb holds only the in-frame ones, with some missing. Of 150,000 or so clones listed, 92% are singletons. Material: peripheral blood, obtained on day 0 of AZD1222 vaccination. These receptors came from an adult in good health.

V gene TRBV28 combines with J gene TRBJ1-5; the match to TRBD1 covers 9 bases. From germline, CDR1 is MDHEN and CDR2 SYDVKM. This CDR3 is 16 amino acids long. V was pared by 6 bases and J by 0 bases, with 6 bases of the junction left unmatched. Written as DNA, the CDR3 is TGTGCCAGCAGGTCACACAGGGGGCTTAGCAATCAGCCCCAGCATTTT. Amino acid sequence: CASRSHRGLSNQPQHF.

The rearrangement joins TRBV5-5 to TRBJ2-7; the D gene could be TRBD1 or TRBD2 (7 bases each). Between the trimmed V and J ends, which lost 4 bases and 2 bases, there was a span of 13 bases. The germline V gene has CDR1 SGHKS and CDR2 YYEKEE (reference sequence). The CDR3 is 14 residues long. The CDR3 sequence: CASSKGGGPYEQYF. The CDR3 DNA follows: TGTGCCAGCAGCAAGGGAGGGGGCCCCTACGAGCAGTACTTC.

The rearrangement links TRBV27 to TRBJ2-2; D is unresolved. The CDR3 runs to 15 residues. Trimming removed 3 bases at V and 6 bases at J, with 14 bases between. Germline V gene data show CDR1 as MNHEY and CDR2 as SMNVEV (reference sequence). CDR3 sequence reads: CASSFQAVSAGELFF. The CDR3 nucleotides read TGTGCCAGCAGTTTTCAGGCAGTGAGCGCCGGGGAGCTGTTTTTT.

This rearrangement joins TRBV4-1 to TRBJ1-2, with TRBD1 as a possible D gene (5 bases). Trimming took off 0 bases at V and 10 bases at J, with 6 bases between the two ends. CDR3 size: 11 residues. The germline V gene encodes CDR1 MGHRA and CDR2 YSYEKL. CDR3 in DNA: TGCGCCAGCAGCCAAGAGGGGGACTACACCTTC. Translating it yields CASSQEGDYTF.

This chain uses TRBV2 with TRBJ2-6, with unresolved D. The ends were cut back, 1 base at V and 4 bases at J, with 8 bases in the middle. Germline loops: CDR1 SNHLY, CDR2 FYNNEI. The CDR3 spans 15 residues. The CDR3 DNA is TGTGCCAGCAGTGAAGGGGTAACAGGGGCCAACGTCCTGACTTTC. Its protein is CASSEGVTGANVLTF.

The sample holds one count of this clone. The CDR3 protein is CASSWAGGNTEAFF. In DNA form, the CDR3 reads TGTGCCAGCAGCTGGGCAGGGGGGAACACTGAAGCTTTCTTT. The chain employs TRBV7-8 and TRBJ1-1; 7 bases are a match to TRBD1. The V gene's germline CDR1 is SGHVS and CDR2 FQNEAQ. The CDR3 sequence is 14 residues long. Unmatched junction bases numbered 3, after V lost 4 bases and J lost 1 base.

The V and J genes are TRBV18 and TRBJ1-1; D call uncertain. This CDR3 has 12 amino acids. Germline V gene data show CDR1 as KGHSH and CDR2 as LQKENI. The ends were cut back, 3 bases at V and 2 bases at J, with 4 bases in the middle. CDR3 residues: CASSPLNTEAFF. As DNA, the CDR3 is TGTGCCAGCTCACCGCTAAACACTGAAGCTTTCTTT.

This clone was seen more than once but under ten times. V gene TRBV4-2 combines with J gene TRBJ2-3, with unresolved D. V was pared by 0 bases and J by 2 bases, with 12 bases between. This CDR3 comprises 16 residues. Per the germline V gene, CDR1 is LGHNA and CDR2 is YNFKEQ. The CDR3 loop is CASSQDPRPFTDTQYF. The CDR3 DNA reads as TGTGCCAGCAGCCAAGACCCCCGGCCTTTCACAGATACGCAGTATTTT.

The chain combines TRBV15 with TRBJ2-1; D possibly matches TRBD1 or TRBD2 (6 bases each). The V and J ends lost 1 base and 8 bases respectively, with 18 bases between them. The germline CDR1 and CDR2 sequences are LNHNV and YYDKDF (reference sequence). This CDR3 comprises 16 residues. The CDR3 DNA is TGTGCCACCAGCAGAGGGGGAGCCAGGGGCGGGGATGAGCAGTTCTTC. It translates to CATSRGGARGGDEQFF.

The DNA for the CDR3 is TGCGCCAGCGCAGGGGGGTTGAACACTGAAGCTTTCTTT. Translating gives CASAGGLNTEAFF. The chain is built from TRBV5-1 and TRBJ1-1; 7 bases fit TRBD1. Germline V gene sequence: CDR1 SGHRS, CDR2 YFSETQ. The junction had 3 bases not matched to a gene; V was cut back by 7 bases and J by 0 bases. The CDR3 sequence is 13 residues long.

The chain is built from TRBV7-8 and TRBJ2-5, with 15 nucleotides matching TRBD2. Germline V gene sequence: CDR1 SGHVS, CDR2 FQNEAQ. CDR3 size: 15 residues. V lost 5 bases to trimming and J lost 3 bases; unmatched junction nucleotides: 1. CDR3 sequence: CASSRTSGGEETQYF. In nucleotides, the CDR3 is TGTGCCAGCAGCCGGACTAGCGGGGGGGAAGAGACCCAGTACTTC.

This clone was observed once. The chain couples TRBV2 to TRBJ1-2; possibly TRBD1 for D (6 bases). Germline loops: CDR1 SNHLY, CDR2 FYNNEI. V lost 6 bases, J lost 8 bases, and 22 bases lay in between. The CDR3 loop spans 15 amino acids. CDR3 region: CASSDLPAAGEGYTF. The CDR3 DNA sequence: TGTGCCAGCAGCGACTTGCCCGCGGCAGGGGAAGGCTACACCTTC.

The rearrangement uses TRBV4-1 and TRBJ2-7, with 11 positions matching TRBD2. This CDR3 contains 16 residues. Germline-derived CDR1 and CDR2 are MGHRA and YSYEKL. J lost 7 bases, V lost 1 base, and 9 bases had no gene match. The CDR3 here is CASSQGLAGRRWEQYF. Written as DNA, the CDR3 is TGCGCCAGCAGCCAAGGACTAGCGGGGAGGCGGTGGGAGCAGTACTTC.

The chain recombines TRBV5-1 with TRBJ1-2; 9 nucleotides align to TRBD1. CDR1 and CDR2 from the germline V gene are SGHRS and YFSETQ. V was clipped by 4 bases and J by 5 bases; unmatched bases: 12. The CDR3 runs to 16 residues. For the CDR3, the DNA is TGCGCCAGCAGCGCGGGACAGGGCCCCGCAGCTTATGGCTACACCTTC. Its protein product is CASSAGQGPAAYGYTF.

This clone is a singleton in its sample. The chain links TRBV19 to TRBJ1-1; D is ambiguous. Germline V gives CDR1 LNHDA, CDR2 SQIVND (reference sequence). Trimming took off 4 bases at V and 3 bases at J, with 6 bases between the two ends. The CDR3 is 12 amino acids. In nucleotides, the CDR3 is TGTGCCAGTAGTACCGGGTACACTGAAGCTTTCTTT. This codes for CASSTGYTEAFF.

This clone was detected a few times. This chain joins TRBV5-6 and TRBJ2-1; D possibly corresponds to TRBD2 (7 bases). V shed 4 bases and J shed 6 bases, with 26 bases lying between them. This CDR3 has 18 residues. Germline values: CDR1 SGHDT, CDR2 YYEEEE. The CDR3 loop is CASSGGLAGANLFNEQFF. Here the CDR3 DNA reads TGTGCCAGCAGCGGGGGTCTGGCGGGGGCCAACCTCTTCAATGAGCAGTTCTTC.

V usage is TRBV14 and J usage is TRBJ2-1; the D gene is possibly TRBD1 (6 bases). Germline-derived CDR1 and CDR2 are SGHDN and FVKESK. The CDR3 runs 14 residues. V was shortened by 3 bases and J by 9 bases, with 15 bases between the two germline ends. The CDR3 loop reads CASSHLQGAGEQFF. As DNA, the CDR3 is TGTGCCAGCAGCCACCTACAGGGTGCCGGTGAGCAGTTCTTC.

The rearrangement joins TRBV18 to TRBJ1-6, with TRBD1 matching 9 bases. Germline CDR1 and CDR2: KGHSH and LQKENI. V was pared by 6 bases and J by 9 bases, with 9 bases of the junction left unmatched. This CDR3 is 15 amino acids long. The CDR3 region is CASSRTGQGFSPLHF. CDR3 DNA sequence: TGTGCCAGCTCTCGTACGGGACAGGGTTTTTCACCCCTCCACTTT. Full variable domain (outside the CDR3, taken from reference TRBV18 and TRBJ1-6): NAGVMQNPRHLVRRRGQEARLRCSPMKGHSHVYWYRQLPEEGLKFMVYLQKENIIDESGMPKERFSAEFPKEGPSILRIQQVVRGDSAAYFCASSRTGQGFSPLHFGNGTRLTVT.

This rearrangement joins TRBV10-3 to TRBJ1-1; D not certain. Trimming removed 4 bases at V and 1 base at J, with 7 bases between. The CDR3 totals 13 residues. In germline, CDR1 is ENHRY, CDR2 SYGVKD. The CDR3 region is CAISGHPNTEAFF. The CDR3 DNA reads as TGTGCCATCAGTGGACACCCGAACACTGAAGCTTTCTTT.

V gene TRBV4-2 combines with J gene TRBJ2-7; TRBD1 is a possible D gene (5 bases). Deletions cut 3 bases from V and 3 bases from J, with 18 bases between. The CDR3 contains 16 residues. In germline, CDR1 is LGHNA, CDR2 YNFKEQ. The CDR3 bases are TGTGCCAGCAGCCAGCCAGGGCAGGCGTTTGGCTACGAGCAGTACTTC. Its protein product is CASSQPGQAFGYEQYF.

CDR3 sequence (DNA): TGCGCCAGCTATAGCGGTGGAAGCACAGATACGCAGTATTTT. Its protein is CASYSGGSTDTQYF. This chain joins TRBV5-1 and TRBJ2-3; D might be TRBD2 (6 bases). CDR1 is SGHRS and CDR2 is YFSETQ in the germline V gene. The V end lost 7 bases, the J end lost 0 bases, and 12 bases lay between the germline ends. CDR3 size: 14 residues.

This clone was recorded once. This sequence joins TRBV18 and TRBJ1-4; 9 nucleotides match TRBD1. CDR1 KGHSH and CDR2 LQKENI come from the germline V gene. J lost 8 bases, V lost 3 bases, and 4 bases had no gene match. CDR3 size: 14 residues. CDR3 nucleotide sequence: TGTGCCAGCTCACCTGGACAGGGGCGGGAAAAACTGTTTTTT. Its protein is CASSPGQGREKLFF.

The chain combines TRBV6-2 or TRBV6-3 with TRBJ1-1; TRBD1 might be the D (5 bases). V shed 4 bases and J shed 0 bases, with 21 bases lying between them. There are 18 residues in the CDR3. The germline CDR1 and CDR2 sequences are MNHEY and SVGEGT. CDR3 sequence: CASSFPHYRRGMNTEAFF. In DNA, the CDR3 is TGTGCCAGCAGTTTCCCACATTATCGACGGGGGATGAACACTGAAGCTTTCTTT.

The V gene is TRBV5-6, the J gene TRBJ2-7, with 8 bases aligning to TRBD1. This CDR3 is built from 15 residues. J gave up 4 bases and V 0 bases, and 6 bases lay outside the gene matches. Germline CDR1 reads SGHDT; CDR2 reads YYEEEE. The CDR3, as DNA: TGTGCCAGCAGCTTGGAGGGCAGGGGGCAGTACGAGCAGTACTTC. Protein: CASSLEGRGQYEQYF.

This sequence joins TRBV5-6 and TRBJ1-6; the match to TRBD1 covers 7 bases. This CDR3 region has 16 residues. Per the germline V gene, CDR1 is SGHDT and CDR2 is YYEEEE. V shed 4 bases, J shed 3 bases, and the junction held 7 bases outside the gene matches. Here the CDR3 reads CASSGQGVLYNSPLHF. In DNA form, the CDR3 reads TGTGCCAGCAGCGGCCAGGGGGTCCTCTATAATTCACCCCTCCACTTT.

The gene calls are TRBV5-1 and TRBJ2-3; possible D gene TRBD2, 5 bases. The germline V gene encodes CDR1 SGHRS and CDR2 YFSETQ. V lost 3 bases to trimming and J lost 2 bases, with 10 bases between them. The CDR3 has 14 residues. Written as DNA, the CDR3 is TGCGCCAGCAGCTCGGACTCCCCCACAGATACGCAGTATTTT. This sequence encodes CASSSDSPTDTQYF.

The chain uses TRBV4-3 and TRBJ1-4, with D maybe TRBD1 (5 bases). The V end was cut by 1 base, the J end by 5 bases, with 8 bases between. Germline CDR1 and CDR2: LGHNA and YSLEER. The CDR3 contains 14 residues. CDR3 bases: TGCGCCAGCAGCCAAGGCGGGGGGAATGAAAAACTGTTTTTT. It encodes CASSQGGGNEKLFF.

This clone was observed a few times. The genes are TRBV11-2 and TRBJ1-5; 10 nucleotides align to TRBD1. CDR1 and CDR2 from the germline V gene are SGHAT and FQNNGV. CDR3 length equals 15 residues. Germline trimming cut 5 bases from V and 3 bases from J; bases unmatched to any gene: 4. The CDR3 DNA reads as TGTGCCAGCAGCCCAGGGACAGGGGCCAATCAGCCCCAGCATTTT. Its protein is CASSPGTGANQPQHF.

The V and J genes are TRBV11-2 and TRBJ1-4, with 12 bases identical to TRBD1. The CDR3 contains 15 residues. Trimming removed 6 bases from V and 15 bases from J; junction bases left unmatched: 14. Per the germline V gene, CDR1 is SGHAT and CDR2 is FQNNGV. CDR3 sequence (DNA): TGTGCCAGCAGAACCTCCGGGACAGGGGGCTTGGGGGTGTTTTTT. It codes for CASRTSGTGGLGVFF.

Notes on this clone: The CDR3 carries no conserved terminal phenylalanine or tryptophan, so it likely arises from a read error. It is unclear where the CDR3 begins or ends on the DNA, so no DNA is shown, and the CDR3 is as TCRdb lists it. J is TRBJ1-5 and V is TRBV6-4. Germline CDR1 MRHNA, CDR2 SNTAGT. The CDR3 is made up of 9 amino acids, end residues included. This CDR3 is CASMPGASL.

This sequence joins TRBV10-3 and TRBJ2-7, with 9 positions matching TRBD2. The CDR3 loop spans 14 amino acids. V gave up 6 bases and J gave up 1 base; unmatched junction bases: 4. Per the germline V gene, CDR1 is ENHRY and CDR2 is SYGVKD. The CDR3 DNA sequence: TGTGCCATCAGAGAAGCGGGGGGTTCCTACGAGCAGTACTTC. This codes for CAIREAGGSYEQYF.

V is TRBV19 and J is TRBJ2-7; 8 bases agree with TRBD1. CDR1 and CDR2 from the germline V gene are LNHDA and SQIVND (reference sequence). This CDR3 spans 14 amino acids. Unmatched junction bases numbered 5, after V lost 4 bases and J lost 3 bases. CDR3: CASSTAGGDYEQYF. CDR3 in DNA: TGTGCCAGTAGTACGGCAGGGGGCGACTACGAGCAGTACTTC.